A selection of T cell receptor beta chains follows, all from one sample in a study of T cells in Graves' hyperthyroidism and ophthalmopathy. TCRdb independently ran MiXCR on the multiplex PCR reads; one entry per CDR3 protein. Of hundreds of thousands of distinct CDR3 sequences in the sample, roughly 15% are singletons; the top ten hold approximately 15%. Sample: blood. The receptor set was obtained from a woman under 30 with Graves' ophthalmopathy. Both conserved end residues are part of each CDR3. A D gene is named only where the DNA matches it firmly. Clone size appears in some rows only: once, few, many, or a class for an expanded clone.

J gene	V gene	D gene	clone size	CDR3 protein	CDR3 DNA
TRBJ1-1	TRBV12-3/TRBV12-4	-	-	CVSSLSPGYTEAFF	TGTGTCAGTAGTTTATCTCCAGGGTACACTGAAGCTTTCTTT
TRBJ1-1	TRBV5-5	-	-	CASSLDGGGITEAFF	TGTGCCAGCAGCTTGGATGGGGGGGGAATCACTGAAGCTTTCTTT
TRBJ1-1	TRBV20-1	-	-	CSARGGVGGQGNTEAFF	TGCAGTGCTAGAGGGGGGGTTGGGGGGCAGGGGAACACTGAAGCTTTCTTT
TRBJ1-1	TRBV28	TRBD1	many	CASLETGGVNTEAFF	TGTGCCAGCCTTGAGACAGGGGGGGTGAACACTGAAGCTTTCTTT
TRBJ2-3	TRBV20-1	-	few	CSGWYPTDTQYF	TGCAGTGGTTGGTATCCCACAGATACGCAGTATTTT
TRBJ1-1	TRBV5-1	-	many	CASRKTGNTEAFF	TGCGCCAGCAGAAAGACAGGGAACACTGAAGCTTTCTTT
TRBJ1-1	TRBV6-1	TRBD1	once	CASGSGTGLNTEAFF	TGTGCCAGCGGATCCGGGACAGGATTGAACACTGAAGCTTTCTTT
TRBJ1-2	TRBV5-1	-	-	CASSPDPTGRLGGYTF	TGCGCCAGCAGCCCCGACCCCACAGGGCGACTTGGGGGCTACACCTTC
TRBJ1-1	TRBV5-1	-	many	CASSLEQGRTEAFF	TGCGCCAGCAGCTTGGAGCAGGGCCGCACTGAAGCTTTCTTT
TRBJ1-1	TRBV20-1	-	many	CSASSSLLGPMNTEAFF	TGCAGTGCTAGCTCGAGTCTACTGGGGCCTATGAACACTGAAGCTTTCTTT
TRBJ2-4	TRBV28	TRBD1	many	CASSPGQGNIQYF	TGTGCCAGCAGTCCGGGACAGGGTAACATTCAGTACTTC
TRBJ2-4	TRBV12-3/TRBV12-4	-	-	CASSLRETNIQYF	TGTGCCAGCAGTTTAAGGGAGACGAACATTCAGTACTTC
TRBJ1-3	TRBV11-2	-	many	CASSLTVYSGNTIYF	TGTGCCAGCAGCTTGACAGTGTACTCTGGAAACACCATATATTTT
TRBJ2-1	TRBV11-2	TRBD2	few	CASSLSGLAGANEQFF	TGTGCCAGCAGCTTATCGGGACTAGCGGGGGCAAATGAGCAGTTCTTC
TRBJ1-4	TRBV6-1	-	-	CASSTSGRGTNEKLFF	TGTGCCAGCAGTACTTCAGGGCGGGGCACTAATGAAAAACTGTTTTTT
TRBJ2-5	TRBV6-2/TRBV6-3	-	few	CASSAGLRDQYF	TGTGCCAGCAGTGCGGGCCTTCGGGACCAGTACTTC
TRBJ2-1	TRBV4-2	TRBD2	few	CASSQGPAGGVHEQFF	TGTGCCAGCAGCCAAGGACCGGCGGGAGGGGTCCATGAGCAGTTCTTC
TRBJ1-4	TRBV20-1	TRBD1	few	CSALWDSRNEKLFF	TGCAGTGCTCTTTGGGACAGTAGAAATGAAAAACTGTTTTTT
TRBJ2-1	TRBV7-2	-	many	CASSLLYGGSSYNEQFF	TGTGCCAGCAGCTTATTGTACGGAGGGAGCTCCTACAATGAGCAGTTCTTC
TRBJ1-4	TRBV30	-	many	CAWSVRKGREKLFF	TGTGCCTGGAGTGTACGAAAGGGCAGGGAAAAACTGTTTTTT
TRBJ2-4	TRBV12-3/TRBV12-4	TRBD1	-	CASRSRAGTGQNIQYF	TGTGCCAGCAGATCCCGTGCAGGGACAGGGCAAAACATTCAGTACTTC
TRBJ1-2	TRBV5-1	-	many	CASSLSRGTGYTF	TGCGCCAGCAGCTTGAGCAGGGGTACTGGCTACACCTTC
TRBJ2-2	TRBV20-1	TRBD2	-	CSAWTRGSLTGELFF	TGCAGTGCTTGGACTAGGGGTTCTCTCACCGGGGAGCTGTTTTTT
TRBJ1-4	TRBV28	-	-	CASSLTILGEKLFF	TGTGCCAGCAGCTTGACGATCCTGGGGGAAAAACTGTTTTTT
TRBJ1-6	TRBV28	-	-	CASSGGRDPHF	TGTGCCAGCAGTGGGGGGCGGGACCCCCACTTT
TRBJ1-1	TRBV20-1	TRBD1	many	CSAEEGARTEAFF	TGCAGTGCCGAGGAGGGGGCTCGAACTGAAGCTTTCTTT
TRBJ2-1	TRBV30	TRBD2	many	CAWRPLAGAYNEQFF	TGTGCCTGGAGGCCCTTAGCGGGGGCCTACAATGAGCAGTTCTTC
TRBJ2-1	TRBV9	TRBD2	few	CASSLWTSGPNNEQFF	TGTGCCAGCAGCCTGTGGACTAGCGGGCCCAACAATGAGCAGTTCTTC
TRBJ2-7	TRBV20-1	-	many	CRVGDSYEQYF	TGCAGGGTGGGAGACTCCTACGAGCAGTACTTC
TRBJ1-2	TRBV3-1	-	many	CASSQDSGRVYGYTF	TGTGCCAGCAGCCAAGACTCGGGTCGGGTCTATGGCTACACCTTC
TRBJ1-2	TRBV30	-	many	CAWSKVSSHGYTF	TGTGCCTGGAGTAAAGTGAGTTCGCATGGCTACACCTTC
TRBJ1-2	TRBV6-1	-	-	CASSFGYRVTGDYGYTF	TGTGCCAGCAGTTTTGGATACAGGGTAACGGGGGACTATGGCTACACCTTC
TRBJ1-2	TRBV10-3	-	few	CAIRTDSNYGYTF	TGTGCCATCAGGACAGACAGTAACTATGGCTACACCTTC
TRBJ1-2	TRBV7-9	TRBD1	few	CASSLLVSWDREGLRYGYTF	TGTGCCAGCAGCTTATTGGTTTCTTGGGACAGGGAAGGGTTGCGCTATGGCTACACCTTC
TRBJ1-2	TRBV20-1	TRBD1	few	CSASRAQQGYRYTF	TGCAGTGCTAGTAGGGCCCAACAGGGGTATCGCTACACCTTC
TRBJ1-2	TRBV2	-	many	CASRRGQNNYGYTF	TGTGCCAGCAGAAGGGGACAAAATAACTATGGCTACACCTTC
TRBJ1-1	TRBV28	-	many	CASSLFSNTEAFF	TGTGCCAGCAGTTTATTCTCGAACACTGAAGCTTTCTTT
TRBJ1-1	TRBV27	-	many	CASSFYPSGEAEAFF	TGTGCCAGCAGTTTCTACCCCTCAGGGGAGGCTGAAGCTTTCTTT
TRBJ2-5	TRBV27	-	many	CASRATGSETQYF	TGTGCCAGCAGGGCTACAGGGTCCGAGACCCAGTACTTC
TRBJ1-1	TRBV7-9	-	many	CASRPPPGTPETEAFF	TGTGCCAGCAGACCACCACCCGGGACCCCTGAGACTGAAGCTTTCTTT